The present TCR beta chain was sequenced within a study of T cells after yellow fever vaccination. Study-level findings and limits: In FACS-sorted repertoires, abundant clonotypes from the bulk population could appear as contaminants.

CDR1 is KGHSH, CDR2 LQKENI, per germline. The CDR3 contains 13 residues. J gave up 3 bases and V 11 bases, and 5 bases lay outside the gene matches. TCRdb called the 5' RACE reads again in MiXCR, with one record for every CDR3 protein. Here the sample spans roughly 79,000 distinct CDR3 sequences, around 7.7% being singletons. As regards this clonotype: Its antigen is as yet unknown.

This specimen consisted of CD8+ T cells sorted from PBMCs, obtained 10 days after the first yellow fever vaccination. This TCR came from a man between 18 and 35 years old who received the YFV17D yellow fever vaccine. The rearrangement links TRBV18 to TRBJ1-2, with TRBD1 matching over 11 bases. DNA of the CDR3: TGTGCCGGCCGGACAGGGGGCGACTATGGCTACACCTTC. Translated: CAGRTGGDYGYTF.